One and the same sample provided the 14 T cell receptor beta chains below, sequenced in a study of siplizumab effects on memory and regulatory T cells. Using immunoSEQ multiplex PCR, the repertoire was profiled, and TCRdb retains in-frame clones only, with some absent. The sample has 100,000 or so clones; 75% to 95% are singletons. The sample consisted of CD4+ T cells sorted from blood. These receptors were collected from a human donor in good health. Some clones in this sample may be carry-over from other donors' samples.

V usage is TRBV5-1 and J usage is TRBJ2-1; 10 nucleotides agree with TRBD2. The junction had 7 bases not matched to a gene; V was cut back by 0 bases and J by 7 bases. From germline, CDR1 is SGHRS and CDR2 YFSETQ. CDR3 length: 16 residues. The CDR3 region has the DNA TGCGCCAGCAGCTTGGACCCTAGCGGGAGTATGAATGAGCAGTTCTTC. Its translation is CASSLDPSGSMNEQFF.

The V gene is TRBV18, the J gene TRBJ2-2; TRBD1 aligns across 7 bases. CDR1 and CDR2 from the germline V gene are KGHSH and LQKENI. The CDR3 runs 16 residues. J lost 5 bases, V lost 0 bases, and 6 bases had no gene match. The CDR3 sequence: CASSPPGTARTGELFF. CDR3 sequence (DNA): TGTGCCAGCTCACCACCCGGGACAGCCCGAACCGGGGAGCTGTTTTTT.

The chain is built from TRBV2 and TRBJ2-2, with D possibly TRBD1 on 5 matching bases. Per the germline V gene, CDR1 is SNHLY and CDR2 is FYNNEI. Trimming pared 7 bases from V and 0 bases from J, leaving 9 bases between. The CDR3 sequence is 14 residues long. This CDR3 reads CASKEQANTGELFF. CDR3 coding DNA: TGTGCCAGCAAGGAACAGGCGAACACCGGGGAGCTGTTTTTT. Using reference TRBV2 and TRBJ2-2 for the parts outside the CDR3, the full variable domain is EPEVTQTPSHQVTQMGQEVILRCVPISNHLYFYWYRQILGQKVEFLVSFYNNEISEKSEIFDDQFSVERPDGSNFTLKIRSTKLEDSAMYFCASKEQANTGELFFGEGSRLTVL.

The chain joins TRBV5-5 to TRBJ1-5; D remains ambiguous. This CDR3 contains 16 residues. Germline V lookup: CDR1 SGHKS, CDR2 YYEKEE (reference sequence). The V gene lost 1 base and the J gene lost 6 bases, with 17 bases spanning the gap. This CDR3 is CASSLKVLRVGQPQHF. CDR3 DNA sequence: TGTGCCAGCAGCTTGAAGGTCCTAAGGGTAGGTCAGCCCCAGCATTTT.

V gene TRBV5-4 combines with J gene TRBJ1-5; D ambiguous. V was pared by 0 bases and J by 4 bases, with 2 bases between. The CDR3 is made up of 12 amino acids. Germline loops: CDR1 SGHNT, CDR2 YYREEE (reference sequence). This CDR3 reads CASSLGNQPQHF. CDR3 sequence (DNA): TGTGCCAGCAGCTTGGGTAATCAGCCCCAGCATTTT.

V usage is TRBV10-3 and J usage is TRBJ1-1; 9 bases are shared with TRBD1. V lost 5 bases and J lost 4; bases outside the gene matches: 5. Per the germline V gene, CDR1 is ENHRY and CDR2 is SYGVKD. CDR3 length: 14 residues. CDR3: CAISRDRVGTEAFF. CDR3 DNA sequence: TGTGCCATCAGTCGGGACAGGGTTGGCACTGAAGCTTTCTTT.

The gene calls are TRBV4-1 and TRBJ1-1; no definite D call. Looked up from germline, CDR1 is MGHRA and CDR2 is YSYEKL. V dropped 2 bases and J dropped 4 bases, with 8 bases sitting between them. This CDR3 contains 13 residues. As DNA, the CDR3 is TGCGCCAGCAGCCAAAGGGAGGGCACTGAAGCTTTCTTT. It yields the protein CASSQREGTEAFF.

A word on this clone: A junction boundary mismatches the germline segment, possibly from a read error. The rearrangement joins TRBV7-7 to TRBJ2-2; D is perhaps TRBD1 (7 bases). This CDR3 region has 14 residues. The V gene's germline CDR1 is SSHAT and CDR2 FNYEAQ (reference sequence). CDR3 DNA: TGTGCTAGCAGCCTCAGGGGGGACACCGGGGAGCTGTTTTTT. Amino acid sequence: CASSLRGDTGELFF.

V usage is TRBV9 and J usage is TRBJ2-7; tentative D call: TRBD1 (6 bases). Looked up from germline, CDR1 is SGDLS and CDR2 is YYNGEE. V lost 3 bases and J 3 bases, leaving 16 bases between the germline ends. The CDR3 consists of 15 residues. CDR3 amino acids: CASSAGVGRGYEQYF. In DNA, the CDR3 is TGTGCCAGCAGCGCCGGGGTGGGCAGGGGCTACGAGCAGTACTTC.

The rearrangement uses TRBV5-6 and TRBJ1-5; 8 nucleotides align to TRBD1. The CDR3 is made up of 15 amino acids. Trimming at V came to 2 bases and at J to 7 bases, leaving 8 bases not matched to a gene. Germline V gene sequence: CDR1 SGHDT, CDR2 YYEEEE. DNA of the CDR3: TGTGCCAGCAGCTTAAATCAGGGGGCGGGACAGCCCCAGCATTTT. It yields the protein CASSLNQGAGQPQHF.

The chain links TRBV5-1 to TRBJ1-4, with D uncertain. This CDR3 has 16 residues. V was cut by 0 bases and J by 6 bases, with 15 bases left in between. Germline V gives CDR1 SGHRS, CDR2 YFSETQ. In DNA, the CDR3 is TGCGCCAGCAGCTTGGAATTGAGGTACGGGGATGAAAAACTGTTTTTT. It codes for CASSLELRYGDEKLFF.

The gene calls are TRBV7-2 and TRBJ2-5; the match to TRBD2 covers 9 bases. V was clipped by 2 bases and J by 2 bases; unmatched bases: 3. The V gene's germline CDR1 is SGHTA and CDR2 FQGNSA. The CDR3 has 15 residues. This CDR3 reads CASSLTSGSQETQYF. The CDR3 DNA sequence: TGTGCCAGCAGCTTAACTAGCGGGTCTCAAGAGACCCAGTACTTC.

This clone has a single count. The rearrangement uses TRBV9 and TRBJ2-5; TRBD2 might be the D (7 bases). CDR3 length: 15 residues. CDR1 and CDR2 from the germline V gene are SGDLS and YYNGEE. The ends were cut back, 2 bases at V and 3 bases at J, with 14 bases in the middle. CDR3 loop: CASSVAQGREETQYF. CDR3 sequence (DNA): TGTGCCAGCAGCGTGGCCCAGGGGAGGGAAGAGACCCAGTACTTC.

This chain links TRBV6-1 with TRBJ1-2; D call uncertain. In germline, CDR1 is MNHNS, CDR2 SASEGT. Trimming left V 6 bases short and J 5 bases short, with 19 bases between. CDR3 length: 15 amino acids. The DNA for the CDR3 is TGTGCCAGCAGAGGCGAATGGCTTGGAGGATATGGCTACACCTTC. Amino acids: CASRGEWLGGYGYTF.